These T cell receptor beta chains were read from a single sample in a study of T-cell memory formation after mild COVID-19. Each CDR3 protein is one row after TCRdb ran MiXCR on the 5' RACE reads. The sample lists around 150,000 distinct CDR3 sequences; approximately 15% were seen once. Input material: PBMCs or a T cell subset sorted from them (not recorded which). The receptor source for this set is an adult woman who had mild COVID-19 (a few samples of this study predate the infection). Cell type and time point are not known. Each CDR3 is given with its conserved first and last residue. The D gene is left open where the match is weak. A clone size is listed for some rows: how often the clone was seen (once, few, many), or a class if it is expanded.

d_call,clone_size,v_call,cdr3_length,j_call,cdr3_aa,cdr3_nt
NA,NA,TRBV30,14,TRBJ1-2,CAWKRGLFNYGYTF,TGTGCCTGGAAAAGGGGACTTTTCAACTATGGCTACACCTTC
TRBD1,few,TRBV6-5,15,TRBJ2-1,CASSERDRDYNEQFF,TGTGCCAGCAGCGAACGCGACAGGGATTACAATGAGCAGTTCTTC
NA,few,TRBV5-1,16,TRBJ2-5,CASSLAVVSPGETQYF,TGCGCCAGCAGCTTGGCCGTGGTCTCCCCTGGAGAGACCCAGTACTTC
NA,NA,TRBV20-1,16,TRBJ2-3,CSARDPQTPLGDTQYF,TGCAGTGCTAGAGATCCACAAACCCCACTCGGCGATACGCAGTATTTT
TRBD2,NA,TRBV24-1,17,TRBJ2-5,CATSDSRTSGSQETQYF,TGTGCCACCAGTGATTCACGGACTAGCGGGAGCCAAGAGACCCAGTACTTC
TRBD1,few,TRBV7-9,15,TRBJ2-7,CASSLSPGQGAEQYF,TGTGCCAGCAGTCTGAGTCCGGGACAGGGGGCCGAGCAGTACTTC
NA,few,TRBV12-3/TRBV12-4,14,TRBJ2-7,CASSPPGSPSEQYF,TGTGCCAGCAGTCCACCGGGCTCCCCCTCCGAGCAGTACTTC
NA,NA,TRBV7-6,12,TRBJ1-3,CASSLNEGTIYF,TGTGCCAGCAGCTTAAACGAAGGCACCATATATTTT
NA,NA,TRBV28,14,TRBJ2-1,CASKPAISYNEQFF,TGTGCCAGCAAGCCAGCAATCTCCTACAATGAGCAGTTCTTC
NA,few,TRBV7-8,18,TRBJ2-1,CASSLGIGIGPLYNEQFF,TGTGCCAGCAGCTTAGGGATCGGGATAGGACCTCTCTACAATGAGCAGTTCTTC
TRBD2,NA,TRBV20-1,12,TRBJ2-7,CSGLAGVSEQYF,TGCAGTGGACTAGCGGGAGTCTCCGAGCAGTACTTC
TRBD1,few,TRBV12-3/TRBV12-4,14,TRBJ1-5,CASSRTGTDQPQHF,TGTGCCAGCAGCCGGACAGGGACCGATCAGCCCCAGCATTTT
NA,NA,TRBV18,14,TRBJ2-3,CASSPDRNTDTQYF,TGTGCCAGCTCACCAGACAGGAACACAGATACGCAGTATTTT
NA,NA,TRBV20-1,17,TRBJ2-3,CSARDRLVLPVTDTQYF,TGCAGTGCTAGAGATCGATTGGTCCTACCCGTCACAGATACGCAGTATTTT
TRBD1,NA,TRBV4-1,15,TRBJ1-2,CASSQALGQEYGYTF,TGCGCCAGCAGCCAAGCCCTAGGACAGGAGTATGGCTACACCTTC
NA,NA,TRBV2,14,TRBJ1-2,CARIPGPGNYGYTF,TGTGCCAGAATACCGGGACCTGGAAACTATGGCTACACCTTC
NA,many,TRBV4-3,15,TRBJ2-7,CASSQGQHPTYEQYF,TGCGCCAGCAGCCAAGGACAGCACCCTACCTACGAGCAGTACTTC
NA,NA,TRBV19,12,TRBJ1-2,CASTSRGYGYTF,TGTGCCAGTACGTCCCGGGGCTATGGCTACACCTTC
NA,few,TRBV19,14,TRBJ2-1,CASSIPSTTVEQFF,TGTGCCAGTAGTATCCCCTCCACGACGGTTGAGCAGTTCTTC
TRBD2,few,TRBV4-3,16,TRBJ2-7,CASSPTRTSGSYEQYF,TGCGCCAGCAGTCCGACCCGGACTAGCGGGAGCTACGAGCAGTACTTC
NA,NA,TRBV7-2,15,TRBJ1-2,CASRADGQGWYGYTF,TGTGCCAGCAGGGCAGACGGGCAGGGTTGGTATGGCTACACCTTC
NA,NA,TRBV12-3/TRBV12-4,15,TRBJ2-2,CASNFRLPNTGELFF,TGTGCCAGCAACTTCAGATTACCGAACACCGGGGAGCTGTTTTTT
TRBD2,NA,TRBV24-1,15,TRBJ2-1,CATSDPTSGRDEQFF,TGTGCCACCAGTGACCCAACTAGCGGGAGGGATGAGCAGTTCTTC
NA,NA,TRBV4-3,15,TRBJ2-7,CASSRDAMISGKQYF,TGCGCCAGCAGCAGAGACGCCATGATCAGTGGCAAGCAGTACTTC
NA,NA,TRBV7-9,14,TRBJ2-2,CASSFGESPGELFF,TGTGCCAGCAGCTTTGGCGAGAGTCCCGGGGAGCTGTTTTTT
NA,few,TRBV6-2/TRBV6-3,13,TRBJ1-1,CASNTGINTEAFF,TGTGCCAGCAATACCGGGATTAACACTGAAGCTTTCTTT
NA,NA,TRBV18,14,TRBJ2-5,CASSPQWYQETQYF,TGTGCCAGCTCACCTCAGTGGTACCAAGAGACCCAGTACTTC
TRBD2,few,TRBV14,15,TRBJ2-5,CASSRLVAGVETQYF,TGTGCCAGCAGCCGCCTAGTAGCGGGGGTGGAGACCCAGTACTTC
NA,NA,TRBV4-1,15,TRBJ1-5,CASRPVEQEDQPQHF,TGCGCCAGCAGACCAGTCGAACAGGAGGATCAGCCCCAGCATTTT
NA,few,TRBV29-1,13,TRBJ1-1,CSVRTGTYTEAFF,TGCAGCGTGAGGACCGGGACTTACACTGAAGCTTTCTTT
TRBD1,NA,TRBV25-1,15,TRBJ2-3,CASSAPTGITDTQYF,TGTGCCAGCAGTGCCCCGACAGGGATCACAGATACGCAGTATTTT
TRBD2,few,TRBV20-1,15,TRBJ2-7,CSARDGTSGRFEQYF,TGCAGTGCTAGAGATGGTACTAGCGGGAGGTTCGAGCAGTACTTC
NA,NA,TRBV11-3,14,TRBJ2-3,CASRLAVNTDTQYF,TGTGCCAGCAGATTAGCGGTCAACACAGATACGCAGTATTTT
TRBD1,NA,TRBV19,21,TRBJ2-4,CASSIDRQGSSTELAKNIQYF,TGTGCCAGTAGTATAGATCGACAGGGCTCTAGTACGGAATTAGCCAAAAACATTCAGTACTTC
TRBD2,NA,TRBV28,14,TRBJ2-3,CASRRSGAQDTQYF,TGTGCCAGCAGAAGGAGCGGGGCACAAGATACGCAGTATTTT
TRBD2,many,TRBV5-1,14,TRBJ2-7,CASRVAGGIYEQYF,TGCGCCAGCCGTGTAGCGGGAGGGATTTACGAGCAGTACTTC